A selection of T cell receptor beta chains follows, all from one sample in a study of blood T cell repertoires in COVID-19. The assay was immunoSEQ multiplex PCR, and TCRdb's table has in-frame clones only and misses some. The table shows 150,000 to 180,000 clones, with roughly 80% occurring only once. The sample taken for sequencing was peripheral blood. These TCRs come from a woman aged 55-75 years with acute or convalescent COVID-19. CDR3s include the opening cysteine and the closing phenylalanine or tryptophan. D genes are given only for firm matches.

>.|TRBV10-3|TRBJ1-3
TGTGCCATCTCCGGGGCGGGAGGAAACACCATATATTTT
CAISGAGGNTIYF
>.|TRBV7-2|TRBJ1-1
TGTGCCAGCCTCGGACAGCTCATGAACACTGAAGCTTTCTTT
CASLGQLMNTEAFF
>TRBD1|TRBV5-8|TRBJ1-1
TGTGCCAGCAGCTTTCAAATAGGACAGGGGAACACTGAAGCTTTCTTT
CASSFQIGQGNTEAFF
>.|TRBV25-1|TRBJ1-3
TGTGCCAGCAGGATGGGAGGGGCTGGAAACACCATATATTTT
CASRMGGAGNTIYF
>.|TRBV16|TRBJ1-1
TGTGCCAGCAGCCAATTGGGGGCGCGGGACACTGAAGCTTTCTTT
CASSQLGARDTEAFF
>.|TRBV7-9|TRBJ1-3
TGTGCCAGCAGCTTAGGGGCCCCCTCTGGAAACACCATATATTTT
CASSLGAPSGNTIYF
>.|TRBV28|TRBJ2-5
TGTGCCAGCAGTTTATTCTTGACTAGAGGAGAGACCCAGTACTTC
CASSLFLTRGETQYF
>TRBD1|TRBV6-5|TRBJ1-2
TGTGCCAGCGCCCCCGGGACAGGGTACTATGGCTACACCTTC
CASAPGTGYYGYTF
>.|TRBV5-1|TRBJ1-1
TGCGCCAGCAGCTCCGCCCTTCAGGGTAACACTGAAGCTTTCTTT
CASSSALQGNTEAFF
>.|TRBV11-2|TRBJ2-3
TGTGCCAGCAGCTTAGATCGGGCAATAGGTCAGGGTACGCAGTATTTT
CASSLDRAIGQGTQYF
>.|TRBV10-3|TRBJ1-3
TGTGCCATCAGTGCGTCACAGATGGGAAACACCATATATTTT
CAISASQMGNTIYF
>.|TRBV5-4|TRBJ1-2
TGTGCCAGCAGCTTTAATTTCCCAGCGGTCTATGGCTACACCTTC
CASSFNFPAVYGYTF
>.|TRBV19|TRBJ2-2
TGTGCCAGTAGTTTTCCAGGGAACACCGGGGAGCTGTTTTTT
CASSFPGNTGELFF
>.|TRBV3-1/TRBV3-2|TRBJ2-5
TGTGCCAGCAGCCAACTTCTAGGGGGTCGGGAGACCCAGTACTTC
CASSQLLGGRETQYF
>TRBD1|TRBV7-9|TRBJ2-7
TGTGCCAGCAGCAAGGACAGGGGCAAACCAGAGCAGTACTTC
CASSKDRGKPEQYF